Detailed here is one TCR beta chain. The data originate from a study of blood T cell repertoires in COVID-19. Study-wide context: Acute-phase and convalescent COVID-19 samples originated in the United States, Italy and Spain. T cells, B-cell-depleted T cells, or PBMCs supplied cDNA or gDNA.

Original processing methods: Scientists estimated how many nucleated cells there were by amplifying reference gene primers. The data were produced by immunoSEQ multiplex PCR, yet TCRdb's version contains in-frame clones alone and is incomplete. For V, J and clone size, that table is used; D and trimming come from the DNA. The top ten hold more than 2% of the sample, which has approximately 140,000 clones, 75% to 90% seen once. CDR1 is SGHAT, CDR2 FQNNGV, per germline. Trimming took off 6 bases at V and 2 bases at J, with 16 bases between the two ends. This CDR3 region has 15 residues. This TCR came from a man in his 70s with acute or convalescent COVID-19. The gene calls are TRBV11-2 and TRBJ2-5, with TRBD1 as a possible D gene (7 bases). The sample was peripheral blood. In nucleotides, the CDR3 is TGTGCCAGCAGACTCGGGACAGCGGGTCAAGAGACCCAGTACTTC. Translating gives CASRLGTAGQETQYF.